Sequencing of this T cell receptor (beta chain) was carried out in a study of T cell repertoires in cytomegalovirus infection. This clonotype appeared many times. Its antigen is unknown. The length of the CDR3 is 16 residues. Unmatched junction bases numbered 15, after V lost 6 bases and J lost 7 bases. Germline values: CDR1 SEHNR, CDR2 FQNEAQ (reference sequence). MiXCR, applied by TCRdb to the reads, yields one record per CDR3 protein. This sample has 90,000 to 110,000 distinct CDR3 sequences, with roughly 30% found just once. This TCR was sampled from a human donor in good health (CMV status not recorded). Some clones in this sample may be carry-over from other donors' samples. This chain uses TRBV7-9 with TRBJ2-3; 8 nucleotides line up with TRBD2. This specimen consisted of CD8+ T cells from cultured PBMCs, obtained from culture after CMV antigen stimulation. CDR3 in amino acids: CASRQTSGGPRHTQYF. Written as DNA, the CDR3 is TGTGCCAGCAGACAAACGAGCGGGGGCCCCCGCCATACGCAGTATTTT.